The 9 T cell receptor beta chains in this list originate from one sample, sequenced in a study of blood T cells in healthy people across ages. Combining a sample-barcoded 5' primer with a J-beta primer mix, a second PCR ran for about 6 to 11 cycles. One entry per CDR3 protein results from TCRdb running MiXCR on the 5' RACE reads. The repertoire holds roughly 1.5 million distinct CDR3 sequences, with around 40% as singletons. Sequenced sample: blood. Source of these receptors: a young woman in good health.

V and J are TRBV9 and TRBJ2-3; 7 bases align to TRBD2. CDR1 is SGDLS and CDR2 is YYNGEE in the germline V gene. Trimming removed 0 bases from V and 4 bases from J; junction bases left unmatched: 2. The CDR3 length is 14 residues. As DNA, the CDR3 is TGTGCCAGCAGCGTAGGCGGGAGAGCAGATACGCAGTATTTT. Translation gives CASSVGGRADTQYF.

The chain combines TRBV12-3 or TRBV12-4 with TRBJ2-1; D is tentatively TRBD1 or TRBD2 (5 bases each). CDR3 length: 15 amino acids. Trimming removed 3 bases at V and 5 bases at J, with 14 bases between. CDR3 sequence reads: CASSLMFGGDNEQFF. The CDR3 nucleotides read TGTGCCAGCAGTTTGATGTTTGGGGGAGACAATGAGCAGTTCTTC.

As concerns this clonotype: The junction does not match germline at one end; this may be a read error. The CDR3 nucleotides read TGCGCCAGCAACCAAGGCCGGCAGGGGCCCCTCCACTTT. Translating gives CASNQGRQGPLHF. The gene calls are TRBV4-3 and TRBJ1-6, with D possibly matching TRBD1 (6 bases). CDR1 and CDR2 from the germline V gene are LGHNA and YSLEER. This CDR3 spans 13 amino acids.

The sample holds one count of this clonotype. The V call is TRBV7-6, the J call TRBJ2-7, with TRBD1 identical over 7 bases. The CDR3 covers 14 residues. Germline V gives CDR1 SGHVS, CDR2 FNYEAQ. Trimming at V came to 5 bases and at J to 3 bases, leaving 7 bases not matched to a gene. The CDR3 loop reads CASSRRDRHYEQYF. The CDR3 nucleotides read TGTGCCAGCAGCAGAAGGGACAGACACTACGAGCAGTACTTC.

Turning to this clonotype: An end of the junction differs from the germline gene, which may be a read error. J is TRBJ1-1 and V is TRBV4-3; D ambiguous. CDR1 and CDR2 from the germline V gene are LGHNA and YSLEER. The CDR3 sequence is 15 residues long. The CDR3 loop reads CASSRRLEGNPEAFF. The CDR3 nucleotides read TGCGCCAGCAGCCGGCGGCTTGAAGGGAACCCTGAAGCTTTCTTT.

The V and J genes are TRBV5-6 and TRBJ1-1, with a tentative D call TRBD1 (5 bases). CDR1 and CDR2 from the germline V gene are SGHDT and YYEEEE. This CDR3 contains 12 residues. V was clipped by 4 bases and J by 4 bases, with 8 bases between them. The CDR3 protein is CASSRGVTEAFF. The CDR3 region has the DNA TGTGCCAGCAGCCGGGGGGTCACTGAAGCTTTCTTT.

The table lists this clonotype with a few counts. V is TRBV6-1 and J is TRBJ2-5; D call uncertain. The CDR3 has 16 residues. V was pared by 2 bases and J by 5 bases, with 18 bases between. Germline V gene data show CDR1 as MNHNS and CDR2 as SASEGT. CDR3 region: CASSERASIPRETQYF. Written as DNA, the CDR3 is TGTGCCAGCAGTGAACGGGCGTCTATCCCCCGGGAGACCCAGTACTTC.

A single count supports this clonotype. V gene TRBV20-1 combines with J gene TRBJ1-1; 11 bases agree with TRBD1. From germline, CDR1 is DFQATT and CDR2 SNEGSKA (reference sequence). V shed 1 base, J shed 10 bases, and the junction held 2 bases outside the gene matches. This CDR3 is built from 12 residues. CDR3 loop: CSARGDRGGAFF. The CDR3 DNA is TGCAGTGCTAGAGGGGACAGGGGGGGAGCTTTCTTT.

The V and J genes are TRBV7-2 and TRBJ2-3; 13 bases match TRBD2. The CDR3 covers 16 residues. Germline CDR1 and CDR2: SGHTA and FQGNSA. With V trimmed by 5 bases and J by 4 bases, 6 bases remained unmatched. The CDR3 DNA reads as TGTGCCAGCAGCAAGGGGACTAGCGGGGTCCCAGATACGCAGTATTTT. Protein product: CASSKGTSGVPDTQYF.